The TCR beta chain described here comes from a study of shared clonotypes between healthy human individuals. Study-wide results and limits: Compared with clonotypes that all four donors shared, non-shared clonotypes had lower generation probabilities.

V was cut by 1 base and J by 1 base, with 7 bases left in between. The CDR3 runs to 14 residues. From germline, CDR1 is SGHRS and CDR2 YFSETQ. Each replicate PCR on the sorted subsets used 200 to 250 ng DNA (around 30,000 T cell genomes). Method: immunoSEQ multiplex PCR; TCRdb's copy keeps in-frame clones and lacks some. The sample records 2,500,000 or so clones, about 90% being singletons. As to this clone: Its specificity is unknown.

The V call is TRBV5-1, the J call TRBJ2-3; D not resolved. Sequenced material: naive CD4+ T cells from PBMCs. Sample subset: CD45RA+ positively selected. The sequence came from a man younger than 35 in good health. Some clones in this sample may be carry-over from other donors' samples. For the CDR3, the DNA is TGCGCCAGCAGCTTGCCCGTTGGCACAGATACGCAGTATTTT. Protein product: CASSLPVGTDTQYF.